A single T cell receptor (beta chain) is shown here with its context. This receptor's antigen is unknown. There are no base qualities to consult, and no much larger clone falls within one base. There are 14 amino acids in the CDR3, from cysteine to phenylalanine inclusive. The read is trimmed to its CDR3 DNA, 42 bases read in frame from base 1. From a lookup of the germline V gene (reference sequence), CDR1 and CDR2 are LNHDA and SQIVND. Deletion took 9 bases off V and 3 bases off J, with a span of 15 bases between the germline ends. The instrument was an Illumina NovaSeq 6000. TCR cDNA was synthesized by 5'RACE template switching, through which a universal primer site and unique molecular identifiers were introduced. Priming of cDNA synthesis was performed from both the TCR alpha and TCR beta constant segments. Library amplification involved two PCR steps, and the second step added sample barcodes and sequencing adapters. Sequencing of libraries was performed on Illumina HiSeq 2500 (2x100 bp) or NovaSeq (2x150 bp). Turning to the authors' computational methods: MIGEC handled demultiplexing of reads and collapsing into UMI consensus sequences, while MiXCR performed V(D)J alignment. Vaccine-responding clonotypes were identified with edgeR using replicate PBMC samples, with FDR below 0.01 and a log2 fold change above 5 up to day 15 being required. CD4 or CD8 identity was assigned to each bulk clonotype according to whether the clonotype was present at higher abundance in the sequenced CD4 repertoire or the sequenced CD8 repertoire. TCRdb ran its own pipeline on the public reads, namely fastp trimming at Q25 and MiXCR clone calling, and kept in-frame beta chains. Under each unique CDR3 protein, matching rows form one entry showing the most common genes and DNA. The V and J calls were not made by the authors but by TCRdb's processing. The sample table shows about 130,000 distinct CDR3 sequences, and about 8.8% are seen once. The ten top clones hold almost 40% of the sample.

The treatment or condition label, as the study defines it: live attenuated yellow fever vaccine strain. PBMCs were isolated from peripheral blood using a standard Ficoll-Paque protocol. Dynabeads CD4 and CD8 positive selection kits were used to isolate the CD4 and CD8 T-cell fractions. RNA was extracted with TriZol from bulk PBMCs, CD4 and CD8 fractions, and dextramer-positive and dextramer-negative fractions. This sample is part of a study of T cells after yellow fever vaccination (dated by TCRdb to about 2019). Background on the whole study: The SMART-Seq v4 Ultra Low Input RNA kit was used to prepare libraries from fractions with low cell numbers. The cohort comprised two healthy male donors, one aged 18 to 30 and one aged 30 to 40 years. To follow T-cell clones before and after both primary and booster YFV17D yellow fever vaccination, bulk TCR alpha and beta repertoires underwent longitudinal sequencing. Bulk PBMC replicates and cell subsets were isolated from blood drawn at multiple timepoints before and after both primary and secondary immunization.

Broad study findings and their caveats: Because the study included only a couple of donors, the extent to which the findings can be generalized is limited. A small share of clonotypes was detected in both CD4 and CD8 compartments, with the overlap likely arising from convergent recombination. Most clones expanded after primary vaccination were re-detected after the booster (almost 97% of CD4 and 88% of CD8), suggesting broad memory maintenance. The secondary T-cell response was found to be weaker but faster than the primary response, with a peak reached on day 5 rather than on day 15. FACS-sorted repertoires could contain abundant contaminating clonotypes from the bulk population, so computational filtering was required.

The material was CD8+ T cells sorted from PBMCs, obtained on the day of the yellow fever booster vaccination. This TCR was sampled from a man aged 18-30 years who received the YFV17D yellow fever vaccine. The V gene is TRBV19 and the J gene is TRBJ2-4, with an unclear D gene assignment. The nucleotides are TGTGCCAGCGGAGCCCCGGCTAGCAAAAACATTCAGTACTTC. This translates into CASGAPASKNIQYF.